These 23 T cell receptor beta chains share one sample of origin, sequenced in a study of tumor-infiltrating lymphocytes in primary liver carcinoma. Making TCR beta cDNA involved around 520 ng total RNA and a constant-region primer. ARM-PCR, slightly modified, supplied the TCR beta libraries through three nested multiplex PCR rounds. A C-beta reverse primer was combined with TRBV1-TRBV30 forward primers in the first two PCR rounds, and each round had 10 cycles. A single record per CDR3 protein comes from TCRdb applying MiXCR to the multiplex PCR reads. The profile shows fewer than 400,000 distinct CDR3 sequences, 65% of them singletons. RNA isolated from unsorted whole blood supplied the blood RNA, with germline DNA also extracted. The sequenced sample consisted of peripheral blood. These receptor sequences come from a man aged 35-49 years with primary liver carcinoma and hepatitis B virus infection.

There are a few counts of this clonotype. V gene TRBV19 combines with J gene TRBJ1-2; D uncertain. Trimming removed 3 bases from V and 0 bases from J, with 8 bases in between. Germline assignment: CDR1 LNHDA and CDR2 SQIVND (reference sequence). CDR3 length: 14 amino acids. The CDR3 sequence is CASSIGVTNYGYTF. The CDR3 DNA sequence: TGTGCCAGTAGTATCGGCGTAACTAACTATGGCTACACCTTC.

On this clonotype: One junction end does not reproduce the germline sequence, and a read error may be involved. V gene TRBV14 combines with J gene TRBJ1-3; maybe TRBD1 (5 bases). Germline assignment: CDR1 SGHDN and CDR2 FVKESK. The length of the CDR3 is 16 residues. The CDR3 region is CASSQETVYSGNAIYF. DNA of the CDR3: TGTGCCAGCAGCCAAGAGACAGTCTACTCTGGAAACGCCATATATTTT.

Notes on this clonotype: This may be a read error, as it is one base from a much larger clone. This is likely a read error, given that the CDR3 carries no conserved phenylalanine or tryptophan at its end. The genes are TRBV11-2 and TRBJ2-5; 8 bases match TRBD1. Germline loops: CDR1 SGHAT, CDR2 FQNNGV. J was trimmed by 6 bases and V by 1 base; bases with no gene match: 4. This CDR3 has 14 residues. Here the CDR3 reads CASSLGTGRKTQYL. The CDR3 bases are TGTGCCAGCAGCTTAGGGACAGGGAGGAAGACCCAGTACTTA.

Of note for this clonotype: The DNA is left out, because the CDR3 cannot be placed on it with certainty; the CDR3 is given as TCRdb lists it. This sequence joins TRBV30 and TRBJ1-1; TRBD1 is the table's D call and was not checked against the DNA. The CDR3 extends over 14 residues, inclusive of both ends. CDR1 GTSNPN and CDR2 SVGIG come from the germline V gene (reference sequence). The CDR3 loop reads CAWSVGTGNTEVFF.

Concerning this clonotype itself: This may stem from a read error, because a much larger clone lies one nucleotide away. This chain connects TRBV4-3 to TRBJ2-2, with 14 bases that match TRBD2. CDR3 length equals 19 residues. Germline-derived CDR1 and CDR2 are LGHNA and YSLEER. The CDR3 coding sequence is TGCGCCAGCAGCCAAGCCTACGGGACTAGCGGGAGTAACACCGGGGAGCAGTTTTTT. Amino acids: CASSQAYGTSGSNTGEQFF.

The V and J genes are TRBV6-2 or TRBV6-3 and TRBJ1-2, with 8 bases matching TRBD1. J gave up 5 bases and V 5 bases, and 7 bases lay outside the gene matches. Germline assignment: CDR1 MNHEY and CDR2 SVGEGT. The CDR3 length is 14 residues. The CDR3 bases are TGTGCCAGCAGTACGACAGGGGATCTGTATGGCTACACCTTC. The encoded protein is CASSTTGDLYGYTF.

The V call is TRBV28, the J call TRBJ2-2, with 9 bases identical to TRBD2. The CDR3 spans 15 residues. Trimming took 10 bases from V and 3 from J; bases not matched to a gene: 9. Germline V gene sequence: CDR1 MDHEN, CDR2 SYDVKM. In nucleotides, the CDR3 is TGTGCCACTCAACCCGGCGGGGGGGACACCGGGGAGCTGTTTTTT. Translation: CATQPGGGDTGELFF.

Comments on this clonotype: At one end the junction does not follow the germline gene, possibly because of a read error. The CDR3 bases are TGTGCCAGCAGTTTGCCGAGGGAGATCACAGATACGCATTTTTTT. As protein: CASSLPREITDTHFF. This chain links TRBV11-1 with TRBJ2-3; D is perhaps TRBD2 (5 bases). The CDR3 is 15 residues long. The germline gives CDR1 SGHAT, CDR2 FQDESV (reference sequence).

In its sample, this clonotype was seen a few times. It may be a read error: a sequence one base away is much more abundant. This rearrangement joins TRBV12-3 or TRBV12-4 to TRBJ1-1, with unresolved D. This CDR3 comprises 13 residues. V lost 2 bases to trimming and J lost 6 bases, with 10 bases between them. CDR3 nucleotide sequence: TGTGCCAGCAGTTTAAAGTCAGACGCTGAAGCTTTCTTT. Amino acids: CASSLKSDAEAFF.

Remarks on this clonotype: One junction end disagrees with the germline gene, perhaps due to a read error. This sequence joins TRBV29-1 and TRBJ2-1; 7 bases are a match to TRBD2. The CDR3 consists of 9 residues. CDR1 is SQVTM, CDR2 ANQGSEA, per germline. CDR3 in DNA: TGCAACGTCTCAGACGGGGGGATCTTC. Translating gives CNVSDGGIF.

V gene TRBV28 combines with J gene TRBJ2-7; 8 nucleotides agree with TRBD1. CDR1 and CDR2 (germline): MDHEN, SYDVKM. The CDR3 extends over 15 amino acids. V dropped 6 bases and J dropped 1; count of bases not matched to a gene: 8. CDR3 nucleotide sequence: TGTGCCAGCAGCAACAGGGGGATGATGTCCTACGAGCAGTACTTC. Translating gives CASSNRGMMSYEQYF.

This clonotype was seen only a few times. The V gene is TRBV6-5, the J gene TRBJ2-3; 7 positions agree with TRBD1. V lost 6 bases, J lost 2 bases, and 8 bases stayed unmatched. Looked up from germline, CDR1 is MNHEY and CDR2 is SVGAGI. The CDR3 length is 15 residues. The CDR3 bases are TGTGCCAGCAGCTTAAGGACAGGACTCACAGATACGCAGTATTTT. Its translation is CASSLRTGLTDTQYF.

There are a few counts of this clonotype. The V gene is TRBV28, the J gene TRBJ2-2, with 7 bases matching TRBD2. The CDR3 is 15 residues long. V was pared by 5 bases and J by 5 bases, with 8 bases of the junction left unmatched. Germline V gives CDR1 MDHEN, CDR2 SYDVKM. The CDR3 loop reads CASSRREPGTGELFF. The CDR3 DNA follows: TGTGCCAGCAGTAGGCGGGAGCCTGGAACCGGGGAGCTGTTTTTT.

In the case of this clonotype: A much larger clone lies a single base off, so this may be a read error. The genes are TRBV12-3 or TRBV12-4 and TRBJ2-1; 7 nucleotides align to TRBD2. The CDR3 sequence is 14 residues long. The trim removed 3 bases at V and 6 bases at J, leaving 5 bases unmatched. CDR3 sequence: CASSFGTIANEQFF. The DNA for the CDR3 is TGTGCCAGCAGTTTCGGGACTATCGCCAATGAGCAGTTCTTC.

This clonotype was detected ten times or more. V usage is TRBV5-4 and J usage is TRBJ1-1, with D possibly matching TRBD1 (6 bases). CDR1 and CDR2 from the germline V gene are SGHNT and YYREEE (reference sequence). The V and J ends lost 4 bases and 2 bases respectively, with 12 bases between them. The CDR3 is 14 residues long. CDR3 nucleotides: TGTGCCAGCAGCCTCCTGGGGGGCAACACTGAAGCTTTCTTT. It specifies CASSLLGGNTEAFF.

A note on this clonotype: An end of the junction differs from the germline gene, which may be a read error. The CDR3 nucleotides read TGTGCCTGCAGAAGGGTCTCCTCGGGGGAGACCCAGTACTTC. Its translation is CACRRVSSGETQYF. The chain combines TRBV6-1 with TRBJ2-5, with D maybe TRBD2 (5 bases). CDR3 length: 14 residues. CDR1 is MNHNS, CDR2 SASEGT, per germline.

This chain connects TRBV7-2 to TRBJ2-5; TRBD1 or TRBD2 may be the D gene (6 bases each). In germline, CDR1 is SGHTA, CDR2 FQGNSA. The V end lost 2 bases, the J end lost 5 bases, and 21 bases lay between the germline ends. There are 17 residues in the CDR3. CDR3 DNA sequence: TGTGCCAGCAGCTTACACCTTCCGGGGACGGGGGCCGAGACCCAGTACTTC. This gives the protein CASSLHLPGTGAETQYF.

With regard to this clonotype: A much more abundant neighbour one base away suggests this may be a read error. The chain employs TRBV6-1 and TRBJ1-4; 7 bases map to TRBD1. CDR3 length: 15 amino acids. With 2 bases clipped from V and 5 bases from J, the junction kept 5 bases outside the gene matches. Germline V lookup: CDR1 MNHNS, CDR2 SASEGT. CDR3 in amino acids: CASSEQETGNEKLFF. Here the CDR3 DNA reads TGTGCCAGCAGTGAACAGGAGACAGGGAATGAAAAACTGTTTTTT.

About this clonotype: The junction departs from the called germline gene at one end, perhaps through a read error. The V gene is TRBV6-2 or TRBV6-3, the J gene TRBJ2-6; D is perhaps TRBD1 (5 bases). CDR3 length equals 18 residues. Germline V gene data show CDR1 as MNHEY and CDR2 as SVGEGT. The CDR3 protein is CVSSYRKRQLSETNVLTF. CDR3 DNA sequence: TGTGTCAGCAGTTACCGAAAACGACAGCTCTCTGAGACCAACGTCCTGACTTTC.

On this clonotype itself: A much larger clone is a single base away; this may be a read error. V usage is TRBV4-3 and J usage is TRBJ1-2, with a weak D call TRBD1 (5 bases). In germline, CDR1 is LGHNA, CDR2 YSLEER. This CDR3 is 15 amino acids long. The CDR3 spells CASSQDPGPNYGYIF. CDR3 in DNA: TGCGCCAGCAGCCAAGACCCGGGGCCTAACTATGGCTACATCTTC.

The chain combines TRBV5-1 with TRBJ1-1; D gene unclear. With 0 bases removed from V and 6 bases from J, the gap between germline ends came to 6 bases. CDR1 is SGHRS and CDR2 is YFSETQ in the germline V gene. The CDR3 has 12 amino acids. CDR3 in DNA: TGCGCCAGCAGCTTGGGCAAGGCTGAAGCTTTCTTT. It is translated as CASSLGKAEAFF.

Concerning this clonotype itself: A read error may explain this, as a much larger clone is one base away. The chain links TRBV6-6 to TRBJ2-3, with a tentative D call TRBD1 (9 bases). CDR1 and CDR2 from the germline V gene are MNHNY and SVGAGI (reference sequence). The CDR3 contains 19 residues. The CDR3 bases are TGTGCCAGGAGTTTCCCGGGACAGGGCCTTAGCGGGAAAATAGATACGCAGTATTTT. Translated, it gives CARSFPGQGLSGKIDTQYF.

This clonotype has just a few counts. CDR3 DNA sequence: TGTGCCAGCAGCGTAACCGGGACTAGCGGGAGCTATGAGCAGTTCTTC. Translating it yields CASSVTGTSGSYEQFF. V is TRBV7-8 and J is TRBJ2-1; 14 bases match TRBD2. The CDR3 spans 16 residues. CDR1 is SGHVS and CDR2 is FQNEAQ in the germline V gene. Losses at the gene ends were 5 bases for V and 8 bases for J; bases not matched to a gene: 8.